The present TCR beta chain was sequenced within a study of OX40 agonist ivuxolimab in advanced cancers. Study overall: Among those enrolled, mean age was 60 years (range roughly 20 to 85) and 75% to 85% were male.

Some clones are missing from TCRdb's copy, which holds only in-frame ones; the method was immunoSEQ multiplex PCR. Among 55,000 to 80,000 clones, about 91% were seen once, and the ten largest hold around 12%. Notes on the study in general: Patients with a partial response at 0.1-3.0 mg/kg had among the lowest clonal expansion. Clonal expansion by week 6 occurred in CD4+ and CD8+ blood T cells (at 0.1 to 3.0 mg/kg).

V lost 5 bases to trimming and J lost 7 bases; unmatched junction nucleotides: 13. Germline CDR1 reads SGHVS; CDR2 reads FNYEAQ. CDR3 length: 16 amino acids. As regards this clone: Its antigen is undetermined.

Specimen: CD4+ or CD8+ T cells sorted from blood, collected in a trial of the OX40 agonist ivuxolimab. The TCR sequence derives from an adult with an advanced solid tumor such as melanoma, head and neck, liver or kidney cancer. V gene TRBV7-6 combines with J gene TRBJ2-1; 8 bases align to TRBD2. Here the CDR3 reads CASSPYYTGGRNEQFF. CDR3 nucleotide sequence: TGTGCCAGCAGCCCCTACTACACGGGAGGGCGAAATGAGCAGTTCTTC.